This TCR beta chain is drawn from a study of breast tumors, draining lymph nodes, adjacent tissues. Study conclusions and caveats: Data fit most tumor T cells coming from lymph node, expanding in tumor.

Axillary draining lymph nodes of breast cancer patients supplied the node samples. A few counts support this clonotype. Its antigen is not identified. V dropped 1 base and J dropped 4; count of bases not matched to a gene: 5. Germline CDR1 reads SGHDT; CDR2 reads YYEEEE. The CDR3 extends over 15 amino acids. TCRdb processed the multiplex PCR reads anew with MiXCR; each CDR3 protein has one entry. The sample has 200,000 to 250,000 distinct CDR3 sequences; nearly 35% are singletons. Source material: axillary lymph node tissue. This sequence was found in a female donor with breast cancer. Some clones in this sample may be carry-over from other donors' samples. The chain has TRBV5-6 and TRBJ2-3; 8 positions match TRBD1. The CDR3 reads CASSLRTGFSDTQYF. The CDR3 DNA sequence: TGTGCCAGCAGCTTGAGGACAGGGTTCTCAGATACGCAGTATTTT.